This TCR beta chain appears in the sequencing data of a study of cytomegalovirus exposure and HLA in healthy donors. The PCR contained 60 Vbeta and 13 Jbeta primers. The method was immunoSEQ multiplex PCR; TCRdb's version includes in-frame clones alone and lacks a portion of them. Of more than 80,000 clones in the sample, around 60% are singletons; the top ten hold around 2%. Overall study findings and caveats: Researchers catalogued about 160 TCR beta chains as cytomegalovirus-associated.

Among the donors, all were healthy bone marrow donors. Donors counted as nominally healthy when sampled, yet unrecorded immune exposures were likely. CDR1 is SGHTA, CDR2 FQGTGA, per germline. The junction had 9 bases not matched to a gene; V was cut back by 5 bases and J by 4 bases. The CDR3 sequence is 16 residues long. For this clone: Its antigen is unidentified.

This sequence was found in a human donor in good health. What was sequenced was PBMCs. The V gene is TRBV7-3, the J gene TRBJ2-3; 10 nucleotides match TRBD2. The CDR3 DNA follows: TGTGCCAGCAGCCCATCATGGGGGACTAGCGCAGATACGCAGTATTTT. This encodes CASSPSWGTSADTQYF.